Listed here are 4 T cell receptor beta chains from one sample, sequenced in a study of blood T cell repertoires in COVID-19. TCRdb's copy holds only in-frame clones and misses some; the assay was immunoSEQ multiplex PCR. Of roughly 200,000 clones listed, approximately 86% are singletons. Sequenced sample: PBMCs or T cells enriched from blood (not recorded which). These receptors were taken from a woman aged 25-40 years who had recovered from COVID-19.

This rearrangement joins TRBV21-1 to TRBJ2-7; the table calls TRBD1, which could not be checked here. TRBV21-1 is labeled a pseudogene. This CDR3 contains 13 residues. The CDR3 region is CARTGTNSYEQYF. For the CDR3, the DNA is TGTGCCAGGACCGGGACAAATAGCTACGAGCAGTACTTC.

V usage is TRBV5-1 and J usage is TRBJ1-3; the match to TRBD1 covers 9 bases. There are 16 residues in the CDR3. The junction had 9 bases not matched to a gene; V was cut back by 4 bases and J by 4 bases. Germline V lookup: CDR1 SGHRS, CDR2 YFSETQ. CDR3: CASSPEGQGAGNTIYF. The CDR3 region has the DNA TGCGCCAGCAGCCCGGAGGGACAGGGAGCAGGAAACACCATATATTTT.

V is TRBV19 and J is TRBJ1-1; tentative D call: TRBD1 (6 bases). The CDR3 runs 15 residues. The germline V and J ends were trimmed by 5 bases and 4 bases, with 17 bases remaining between them. CDR1 is LNHDA and CDR2 is SQIVND in the germline V gene (reference sequence). CDR3 loop: CASSSSQGYGTEAFF. In DNA form, the CDR3 reads TGTGCCAGTAGTTCTTCCCAGGGGTACGGCACTGAAGCTTTCTTT.

This sequence joins TRBV30 and TRBJ2-7; TRBD2 is a possible D gene (6 bases). Germline CDR1 GTSNPN, CDR2 SVGIG (reference sequence). CDR3 size: 13 residues. V was trimmed by 7 bases and J by 3 bases, leaving 16 bases between them. The CDR3 region is CAFLRDSLYEQYF. CDR3 bases: TGTGCCTTCCTCCGGGACTCCCTCTACGAGCAGTACTTC.